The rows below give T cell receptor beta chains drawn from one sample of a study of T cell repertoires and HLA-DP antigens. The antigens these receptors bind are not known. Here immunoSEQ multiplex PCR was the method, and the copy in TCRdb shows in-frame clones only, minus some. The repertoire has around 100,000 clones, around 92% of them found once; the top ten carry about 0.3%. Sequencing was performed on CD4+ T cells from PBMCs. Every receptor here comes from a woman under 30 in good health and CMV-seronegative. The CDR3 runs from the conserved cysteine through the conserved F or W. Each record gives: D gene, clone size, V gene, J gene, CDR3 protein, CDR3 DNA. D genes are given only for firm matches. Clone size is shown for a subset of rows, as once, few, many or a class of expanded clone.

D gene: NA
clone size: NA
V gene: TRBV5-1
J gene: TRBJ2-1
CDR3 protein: CASSFGTSLGNEQFF
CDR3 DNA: TGCGCCAGCAGCTTCGGGACCTCCCTGGGCAATGAGCAGTTCTTC

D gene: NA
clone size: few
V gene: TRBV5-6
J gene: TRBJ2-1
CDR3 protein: CASSWNYNEQFF
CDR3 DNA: TGTGCCAGCAGCTGGAACTACAATGAGCAGTTCTTC

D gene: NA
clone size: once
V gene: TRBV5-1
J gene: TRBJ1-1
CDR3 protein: CASSLDSMNTEAFF
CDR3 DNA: TGCGCCAGCAGCTTGGACAGCATGAACACTGAAGCTTTCTTT

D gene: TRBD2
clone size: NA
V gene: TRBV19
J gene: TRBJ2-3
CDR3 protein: CASRTSGAKDTQYF
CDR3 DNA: TGTGCCAGTCGGACTAGCGGGGCTAAAGATACGCAGTATTTT

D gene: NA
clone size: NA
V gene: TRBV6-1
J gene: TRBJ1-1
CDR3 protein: CASSILRGAEAFF
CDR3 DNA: TGTGCCAGCAGCATCCTCAGAGGGGCAGAAGCTTTCTTT

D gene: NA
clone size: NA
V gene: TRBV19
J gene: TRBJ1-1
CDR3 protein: CASSMLNRAQDYTEAFF
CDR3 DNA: TGTGCCAGTAGTATGTTAAACAGGGCTCAGGATTACACTGAAGCTTTCTTT

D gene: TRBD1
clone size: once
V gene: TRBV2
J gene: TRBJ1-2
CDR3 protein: CASSGRTGNYGYTF
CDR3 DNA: TGTGCCAGCAGTGGCCGGACAGGAAACTATGGCTACACCTTC

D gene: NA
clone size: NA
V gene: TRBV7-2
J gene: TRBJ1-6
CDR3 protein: CASSATRSGSPLHF
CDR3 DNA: TGTGCCAGCAGCGCCACGCGGTCGGGGTCACCCCTCCACTTT

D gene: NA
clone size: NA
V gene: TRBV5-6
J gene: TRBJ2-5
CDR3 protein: CASSSMEETQYF
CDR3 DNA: TGTGCCAGCAGCTCGATGGAAGAGACCCAGTACTTC

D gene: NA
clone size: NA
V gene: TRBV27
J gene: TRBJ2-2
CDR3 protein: CASSLGPGFGQKNTGELFF
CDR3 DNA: TGTGCCAGCAGTTTAGGCCCCGGGTTTGGACAGAAAAACACCGGGGAGCTGTTTTTT

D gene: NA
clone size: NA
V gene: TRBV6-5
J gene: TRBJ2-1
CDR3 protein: CAALSSYNEQFF
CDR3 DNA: TGTGCCGCCCTAAGCTCCTACAATGAGCAGTTCTTC

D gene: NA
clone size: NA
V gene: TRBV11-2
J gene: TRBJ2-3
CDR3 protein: CASSPTRADTDTQYF
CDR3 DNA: TGTGCCAGCAGCCCCACTCGGGCGGACACAGATACGCAGTATTTT

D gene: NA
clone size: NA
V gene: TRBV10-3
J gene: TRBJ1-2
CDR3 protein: CAISEGAPGFYTF
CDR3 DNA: TGTGCCATCAGTGAGGGGGCGCCCGGATTCTACACCTTC

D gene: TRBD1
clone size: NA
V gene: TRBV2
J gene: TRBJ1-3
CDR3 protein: CASSDRERRGNTIYF
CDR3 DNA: TGTGCCAGCAGCGACAGGGAGCGAAGAGGAAACACCATATATTTT

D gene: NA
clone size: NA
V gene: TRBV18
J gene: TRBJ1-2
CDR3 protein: CASSPTTGYTF
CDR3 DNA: TGTGCCAGCTCACCTACGACTGGCTACACCTTC

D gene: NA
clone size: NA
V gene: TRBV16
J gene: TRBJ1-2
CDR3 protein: CASSQSTGWISYTF
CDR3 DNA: TGTGCCAGCAGCCAATCGACGGGGTGGATAAGCTACACCTTC

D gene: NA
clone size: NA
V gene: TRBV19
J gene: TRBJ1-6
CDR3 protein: CASSTTANNSPLHF
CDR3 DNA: TGTGCCAGTTCTACAACAGCCAATAATTCACCCCTCCACTTT

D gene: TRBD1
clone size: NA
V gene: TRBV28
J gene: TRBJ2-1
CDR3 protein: CASRMTGSYNEQFF
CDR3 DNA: TGTGCCAGCAGAATGACAGGGTCATACAATGAGCAGTTCTTC

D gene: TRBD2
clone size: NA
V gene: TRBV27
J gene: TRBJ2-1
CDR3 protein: CASSSPRSSGRSIEQFF
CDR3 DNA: TGTGCCAGCAGTTCCCCCCGTTCTAGCGGGAGGTCGATTGAGCAGTTCTTC

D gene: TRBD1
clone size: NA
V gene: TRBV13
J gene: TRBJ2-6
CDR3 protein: CASSPTGPGANVLTF
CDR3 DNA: TGTGCCAGCAGCCCGACAGGGCCCGGGGCCAACGTCCTGACTTTC

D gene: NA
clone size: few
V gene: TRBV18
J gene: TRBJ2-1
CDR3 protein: CASSPLQSGEQFF
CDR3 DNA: TGTGCCAGCTCACCCCTCCAAAGCGGTGAGCAGTTCTTC

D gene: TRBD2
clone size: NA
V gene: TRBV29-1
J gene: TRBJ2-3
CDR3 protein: CSVVSGGADTQYF
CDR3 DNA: TGCAGCGTTGTTTCGGGAGGGGCAGATACGCAGTATTTT

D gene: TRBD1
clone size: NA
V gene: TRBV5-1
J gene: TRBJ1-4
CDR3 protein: CASSPDRAVANEKLFF
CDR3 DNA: TGCGCCAGCAGCCCTGACAGGGCCGTGGCTAATGAAAAACTGTTTTTT